Listed here are 8 T cell receptor beta chains from one sample, sequenced in a study of Graves' ophthalmopathy and Graves' hyperthyroidism. The TCR beta CDR3 regions underwent amplification from RNA transcripts. An opening RT-PCR round employed HTBI primers and preceded a second-round multiplex PCR. Using its own MiXCR run on the multiplex PCR reads, TCRdb lists one record per CDR3 protein. The sample carries around 1,000,000 distinct CDR3 sequences, about 35% recorded once. Sequenced sample: peripheral blood or thyroid tissue (not recorded which). The receptors originated from an adult man with Graves' hyperthyroidism.

The rearrangement uses TRBV30 and TRBJ1-6, with no clear D. Per germline, CDR1 GTSNPN and CDR2 SVGIG (reference sequence). The germline V and J ends were trimmed by 2 bases and 6 bases, with 5 bases remaining between them. This CDR3 is 12 amino acids long. The CDR3 spells CAWSLVNSPLHF. CDR3 DNA sequence: TGTGCCTGGAGTTTAGTTAATTCACCCCTCCACTTT.

On this clonotype: This clone may be a read error of a much larger clone one base away. This CDR3 fails to terminate in the conserved phenylalanine or tryptophan, so it likely reflects a read error. The J gene is TRBJ1-6, the V gene TRBV11-2, with 7 bases that match TRBD1. The CDR3 has 15 residues. Looked up from germline, CDR1 is SGHAT and CDR2 is FQNNGV. Trimming removed 5 bases from V and 7 bases from J; junction bases left unmatched: 8. CDR3 sequence: CASSDRDRINSPLHL. Written as DNA, the CDR3 is TGTGCCAGCAGCGACCGGGACAGAATAAATTCACCCCTCCACCTT.

Remarks on this clonotype: A much bigger clone sits one base away, suggesting this may be a read error. This chain uses TRBV20-1 with TRBJ1-6; 8 bases agree with TRBD1. The V segment lost 4 bases and the J segment 9 bases; nucleotides outside the gene matches: 8. Germline V gives CDR1 DFQATT, CDR2 SNEGSKA (reference sequence). The CDR3 is 14 amino acids. The CDR3 sequence is CSATSDREASPLHF. The CDR3 nucleotides are TGCAGTGCTACCTCGGACAGGGAAGCTTCACCCCTCCACTTT.

This clonotype was observed a handful of times. The chain couples TRBV5-4 to TRBJ1-2; a weak D match, TRBD1 (5 bases). CDR1 is SGHNT, CDR2 YYREEE, per germline (reference sequence). The CDR3 consists of 16 residues. V lost 3 bases and J 4 bases, leaving 19 bases between the germline ends. The CDR3 DNA is TGTGCCAGCAGCTCCGGAGGAAGACAGACGAGCTATGGCTACACCTTC. Translation gives CASSSGGRQTSYGYTF.

The CDR3 nucleotides are TGTGCCAGCAGCATGTGGACCCAGAACTATGGCTACACCTTC. The encoded protein is CASSMWTQNYGYTF. The chain combines TRBV7-2 with TRBJ1-2, with no clear D. This CDR3 has 14 residues. With 5 bases removed from V and 2 bases from J, the gap between germline ends came to 12 bases. Germline CDR1 and CDR2: SGHTA and FQGNSA.

At least ten counts were recorded for this clonotype. The J gene is TRBJ1-5, the V gene TRBV7-9, with unresolved D. The germline V gene encodes CDR1 SEHNR and CDR2 FQNEAQ (reference sequence). This CDR3 comprises 13 residues. V shed 5 bases and J shed 4 bases, with 9 bases lying between them. The CDR3 reads CASSPGINQPQHF. The CDR3 DNA reads TGTGCCAGCAGCCCGGGAATAAATCAGCCCCAGCATTTT.

CDR3 loop: CASGTGLAGGGRSLQYEQYF. In nucleotides, the CDR3 is TGTGCCAGTGGAACGGGACTAGCGGGAGGAGGGCGATCTCTACAATACGAGCAGTACTTC. The V and J genes are TRBV19 and TRBJ2-7; 15 bases fit TRBD2. From germline, CDR1 is LNHDA and CDR2 SQIVND (reference sequence). The CDR3 is 20 residues long. V trimming: 8 bases; J trimming: 4 bases; junction bases outside the gene matches: 21.

This clonotype was observed a single time. This sequence joins TRBV25-1 and TRBJ1-2; 9 bases align to TRBD1. Germline V gives CDR1 MGHDK, CDR2 SYGVNS. V shed 6 bases, J shed 4 bases, and the junction held 6 bases outside the gene matches. This CDR3 contains 14 residues. This CDR3 reads CASSKGQGPYGYTF. The CDR3 bases are TGTGCCAGCAGCAAGGGACAGGGACCCTATGGCTACACCTTC.